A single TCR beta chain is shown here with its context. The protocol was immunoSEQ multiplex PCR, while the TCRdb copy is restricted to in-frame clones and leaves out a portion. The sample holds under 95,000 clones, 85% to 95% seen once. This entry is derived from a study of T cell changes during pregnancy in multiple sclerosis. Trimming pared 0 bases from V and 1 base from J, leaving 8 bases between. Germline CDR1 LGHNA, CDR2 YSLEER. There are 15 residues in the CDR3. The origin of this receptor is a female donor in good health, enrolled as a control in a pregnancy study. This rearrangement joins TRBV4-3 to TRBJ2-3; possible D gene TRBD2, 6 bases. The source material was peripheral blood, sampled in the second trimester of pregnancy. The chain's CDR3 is CASSQDSGGTDTQYF. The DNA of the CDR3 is TGCGCCAGCAGCCAAGATTCGGGGGGCACAGATACGCAGTATTTT.